Listed here are 10 T cell receptor beta chains from one sample, sequenced in a study of blood T cell repertoires in COVID-19. Profiled with immunoSEQ multiplex PCR; TCRdb holds only in-frame clones, not every one. The sample has under 150,000 clones, roughly 69% seen once. Sequenced: peripheral blood. These receptors originate from a woman between 65 and 79 years old with acute or convalescent COVID-19.

The chain has TRBV21-1 and TRBJ1-4. TRBV21-1 is described as a pseudogene. The CDR3 consists of 13 residues. CDR3 residues: CASRDFTNEKLFF. The CDR3 DNA reads as TGTGCCAGCAGGGACTTCACTAATGAAAAACTGTTTTTT.

V is TRBV14 and J is TRBJ1-3; tentative D call: TRBD1 (5 bases). Trimming removed 5 bases at V and 0 bases at J, with 14 bases between. This CDR3 is built from 16 residues. CDR1 is SGHDN and CDR2 is FVKESK in the germline V gene. The CDR3 bases are TGTGCCAGCAGCATATTTACAGGCCACTCTGGAAACACCATATATTTT. As protein: CASSIFTGHSGNTIYF. Complete variable domain (other parts from reference TRBV14 and TRBJ1-3): EAGVTQFPSHSVIEKGQTVTLRCDPISGHDNLYWYRRVMGKEIKFLLHFVKESKQDESGMPNNRFLAERTGGTYSTLKVQPAELEDSGVYFCASSIFTGHSGNTIYFGEGSWLTVV.

J is TRBJ1-1 and V is TRBV12-3 or TRBV12-4; D gene ambiguous. The CDR3 has 13 residues. V gave up 6 bases and J gave up 3 bases, with 11 bases separating them. The CDR3 nucleotides read TGTGCCAGCAGCCCCTCCGGGGACACTGAAGCTTTCTTT. Protein sequence: CASSPSGDTEAFF.

The V gene is TRBV5-6, the J gene TRBJ1-2; 8 bases are shared with TRBD1. The germline gives CDR1 SGHDT, CDR2 YYEEEE. J lost 3 bases, V lost 4 bases, and 5 bases had no gene match. The CDR3 totals 14 residues. CDR3 residues: CASSPGGADYGYTF. The CDR3 DNA reads as TGTGCCAGCAGCCCAGGGGGCGCGGACTATGGCTACACCTTC.

The CDR3 bases are TGTGCCAGCAGCTTGCGGTTTAGCCGGGATACGCAGTATTTT. Residues: CASSLRFSRDTQYF. The genes are TRBV5-5 and TRBJ2-3; D call uncertain. CDR3 length: 14 residues. Trimming cost V 1 base and J 6 bases, with 12 bases left between them. Germline lookup yields CDR1 SGHKS and CDR2 YYEKEE (reference sequence).

This clone came up a few times. The CDR3 sequence is CASSKGQLAFYGYTF. The CDR3 coding sequence is TGTGCCAGTAGTAAGGGACAGCTAGCTTTCTATGGCTACACCTTC. The chain carries TRBV19 and TRBJ1-2, with TRBD1 matching over 7 bases. Germline lookup yields CDR1 LNHDA and CDR2 SQIVND (reference sequence). This CDR3 spans 15 amino acids. V shed 4 bases, J shed 4 bases, and the junction held 9 bases outside the gene matches. Using reference TRBV19 and TRBJ1-2 for the parts outside the CDR3, the full variable domain is DGGITQSPKYLFRKEGQNVTLSCEQNLNHDAMYWYRQDPGQGLRLIYYSQIVNDFQKGDIAEGYSVSREKKESFPLTVTSAQKNPTAFYLCASSKGQLAFYGYTFGSGTRLTVV.

This chain connects TRBV3-1 (or the pseudogene TRBV3-2) to TRBJ1-2, with 10 positions matching TRBD1. The trim removed 6 bases at V and 0 bases at J, leaving 7 bases unmatched. Germline V gene sequence: CDR1 LGHDT, CDR2 YNNKEL (reference sequence). The length of the CDR3 is 16 residues. The CDR3 bases are TGTGCCAGCAGGGCCGGGACAGGGGCCGCTAACTATGGCTACACCTTC. Its protein product is CASRAGTGAANYGYTF.

The genes are TRBV10-3 and TRBJ1-2; D perhaps matches TRBD1 (6 bases). CDR1 and CDR2 from the germline V gene are ENHRY and SYGVKD. The CDR3 covers 12 residues. V gave up 8 bases and J gave up 7 bases, with 14 bases separating them. DNA for the CDR3: TGTGCCATCGGGGGGGGCTCGGGTGGCTACACCTTC. Translating it yields CAIGGGSGGYTF.

In this sample, this clone turned up a few times. The chain employs TRBV2 and TRBJ2-7; TRBD1 matches 10 bases. The CDR3 covers 15 residues. CDR1 and CDR2 (germline): SNHLY, FYNNEI. Germline trimming cut 7 bases from V and 3 bases from J; bases unmatched to any gene: 9. The CDR3 bases are TGTGCCAGCAACCCGACCGGGACAGGGGTCTACGAGCAGTACTTC. Amino acids: CASNPTGTGVYEQYF.

This clone has just a few counts. V and J are TRBV13 and TRBJ2-3; a possible D gene is TRBD1 (5 bases). The CDR3 sequence is 13 residues long. Germline-derived CDR1 and CDR2 are PRHDT and FYEKMQ (reference sequence). The V and J ends lost 1 base and 5 bases respectively, with 7 bases between them. CDR3 in DNA: TGTGCCAGCAGCTTAGAAGGGGTAGATACGCAGTATTTT. This sequence encodes CASSLEGVDTQYF.